These 3 T cell receptor beta chains originate from one sample sequenced in a study of ipilimumab plus nivolumab after autologous stem cell transplantation. The repertoire was sequenced with immunoSEQ multiplex PCR; TCRdb's copy has only in-frame clones and lacks some. The table has about 18,000 clones, 70% to 80% seen once; the top ten hold approximately 10%. Sequenced material: PBMCs, taken in a trial of ipilimumab plus nivolumab as post-transplant consolidation. These receptor sequences come from a male donor with diffuse large B-cell lymphoma.

This chain joins TRBV5-6 and TRBJ2-4; D might be TRBD1 or TRBD2, each matching 5 bases. The CDR3 has 18 residues. Germline CDR1 reads SGHDT; CDR2 reads YYEEEE. Trimming shortened V by 4 bases and J by 1 base, and 21 bases separated the two germline ends. The CDR3 nucleotides read TGTGCCAGCAGCAAATCCGACAGTGCCTGGAGGGCCAAAAACATTCAGTACTTC. Translation gives CASSKSDSAWRAKNIQYF.

This clone is medium-sized. The V and J genes are TRBV10-3 and TRBJ1-5; TRBD1 might be the D (5 bases). CDR1 is ENHRY and CDR2 is SYGVKD in the germline V gene. Trimming removed 9 bases from V and 4 bases from J, with 10 bases in between. There are 12 residues in the CDR3. The CDR3 bases are TGTGCCATTGGGGACGGAAATCAGCCCCAGCATTTT. It yields the protein CAIGDGNQPQHF.

The chain has TRBV11-2 and TRBJ1-1; no definite D call. This CDR3 is built from 14 residues. Germline CDR1 is SGHAT and CDR2 is FQNNGV. With 2 bases removed from V and 7 bases from J, the gap between germline ends came to 14 bases. CDR3 sequence: CASSLFARRIEAFF. Here the CDR3 DNA reads TGTGCCAGCAGCTTATTCGCCCGGAGGATTGAAGCTTTCTTT.